These T cell receptor beta chains were read from a single sample in a study of blood T cell repertoires in COVID-19. Sequencing used immunoSEQ multiplex PCR; TCRdb keeps in-frame clones, though not all of them. This sample carries about 250,000 clones, 89% of them seen once, and the ten largest clones take approximately 5%. The material sequenced was peripheral blood. The receptors were gathered from a woman aged 40 to 55 who had recovered from COVID-19. Each CDR3 is given with its conserved first and last residue. Fields, in order: D gene, J gene, V gene, clone size, CDR3 DNA, CDR3 protein. The D gene is left open where the match is weak. Clone size, where shown, is once, few, many, or a class for clones that have expanded.

TRBD2 | TRBJ2-3 | TRBV30 | NA | TGTGCCTGGAGTGTACCTAGCGGAGCAGATACGCAGTATTTT | CAWSVPSGADTQYF
NA | TRBJ1-1 | TRBV7-9 | NA | TGTGCCAGCAGGCCTGCTTCGGGGGCTGAAGCTTTCTTT | CASRPASGAEAFF
NA | TRBJ1-4 | TRBV6-6 | NA | TGTGCCAGCAGTTACTCAGCCCTTGCTAATGAAAAACTGTTTTTT | CASSYSALANEKLFF
TRBD1 | TRBJ1-5 | TRBV3-1/TRBV3-2 | NA | TGTGCCAGCGCCGACAGGGGGAGTAATCAGCCCCAGCATTTT | CASADRGSNQPQHF
NA | TRBJ2-7 | TRBV6-5 | NA | TGTGCCAGCAGTTACTCGGCTGGGGCTGACTACGAGCAGTACTTC | CASSYSAGADYEQYF
NA | TRBJ2-7 | TRBV5-4 | NA | TGTGCCAGCAGCTTGGCAGGTACCTACGAGCAGTACTTC | CASSLAGTYEQYF
TRBD2 | TRBJ2-1 | TRBV7-9 | NA | TGTGCCAGCGGGGCTAGCGGCCTTTTTAATGAGCAGTTCTTC | CASGASGLFNEQFF
NA | TRBJ1-2 | TRBV5-4 | NA | TGTGCCAGCAGTGTGGGAGGGAGCTATGGCTACACCTTC | CASSVGGSYGYTF
NA | TRBJ1-1 | TRBV3-1/TRBV3-2 | NA | TGTGCCAGCAGCCAAGAAGGGGCGAACACTGAAGCTTTCTTT | CASSQEGANTEAFF
NA | TRBJ1-2 | TRBV6-4 | NA | TGTGCCAGCAGTGACAACTCTCGTAGTCGCTACACCTTC | CASSDNSRSRYTF
NA | TRBJ2-7 | TRBV12-5 | few | TGTGCTAGTGGTTTGGCCGGGACACCAACGCAGTACTTC | CASGLAGTPTQYF
NA | TRBJ1-2 | TRBV29-1 | NA | TGCAGCGTCACACCCAGGACTGTCTATGGCTACACCTTC | CSVTPRTVYGYTF
NA | TRBJ1-1 | TRBV27 | NA | TGTGCCAGCAGTTTAGGGGATGGGGGCGGTGAAGCTTTCTTT | CASSLGDGGGEAFF
NA | TRBJ2-5 | TRBV18 | NA | TGTGCCAGCTCGGCCAACGGGGCGGGGACCCAAGAGACCCAGTACTTC | CASSANGAGTQETQYF
TRBD1 | TRBJ2-1 | TRBV29-1 | NA | TGCAGCGTTGAAGAGGGACAGACTGAGCAGTTCTTC | CSVEEGQTEQFF
TRBD2 | TRBJ2-4 | TRBV2 | NA | TGTGCCAGCAGTGGGGCTAGCGGGCTAAACATTCAGTACTTC | CASSGASGLNIQYF
NA | TRBJ1-3 | TRBV7-9 | NA | TGTGCCAGCAGCTTAGGCGGTCGGGGGAACGGAAACACCATATATTTT | CASSLGGRGNGNTIYF
NA | TRBJ2-3 | TRBV6-5 | NA | TGTGCCAGCAGTTACATGGGGGCAGGGACAGATACGCAGTATTTT | CASSYMGAGTDTQYF
NA | TRBJ2-1 | TRBV18 | NA | TGTGCCAGCTCACCAAACGCCGGGAGCTCCTACAATGAGCAGTTCTTC | CASSPNAGSSYNEQFF
TRBD2 | TRBJ2-1 | TRBV5-1 | NA | TGCGCCAGCACGACCCCGGGGGGGCATGAGCAGTTCTTC | CASTTPGGHEQFF
TRBD2 | TRBJ2-1 | TRBV18 | NA | TGTGCCAGCTCACCAAGTACTAGCGGGAGCTATGAGCAGTTCTTC | CASSPSTSGSYEQFF
NA | TRBJ1-6 | TRBV4-1 | NA | TGCGCCAGCAGCCATTTTCTGGCTGATAATTCACCCCTCCACTTT | CASSHFLADNSPLHF
NA | TRBJ1-4 | TRBV12-3/TRBV12-4 | NA | TGTGCCAGCAGAGACGGACAGAATGAAAAACTGTTTTTT | CASRDGQNEKLFF
NA | TRBJ1-4 | TRBV25-1 | NA | TGTGCCAGCAGTGATCCCCCGGGAGGGGGGGGGACTAATGAAAAACTGTTTTTT | CASSDPPGGGGTNEKLFF
NA | TRBJ1-4 | TRBV18 | NA | TGTGCCAGCTCACCACGAGAGGATGAAAAACTGTTTTTT | CASSPREDEKLFF
NA | TRBJ2-7 | TRBV7-2 | NA | TGTGCCAGCAGCTTTTCCAGGGGCTACGAGCAGTACTTC | CASSFSRGYEQYF
TRBD1 | TRBJ2-3 | TRBV7-2 | NA | TGTGCCAGCAGCCCCAGAACAGGGGGTGGCACAGATACGCAGTATTTT | CASSPRTGGGTDTQYF
TRBD1 | TRBJ1-5 | TRBV2 | NA | TGTGCCAGCAGACTGGGACAGGGAAGCAATCAGCCCCAGCATTTT | CASRLGQGSNQPQHF
NA | TRBJ2-7 | TRBV2 | NA | TGTGCCAGCAGTACAGGGTTCGCGAACGAGCAGTACTTC | CASSTGFANEQYF
NA | TRBJ2-3 | TRBV3-1/TRBV3-2 | NA | TGTGCCAGCAGCCAACGCGCGGGGCCGCCAGATACGCAGTATTTT | CASSQRAGPPDTQYF
TRBD1 | TRBJ1-4 | TRBV25-1 | NA | TGTGCCAGCAGTGAACCCGGGACAGGGGGCGTAAAACTGTTTTTT | CASSEPGTGGVKLFF
NA | TRBJ2-2 | TRBV6-6 | NA | TGTGCCAGCAGTTCACATATCGCGGAGCTGTTTTTT | CASSSHIAELFF
TRBD2 | TRBJ2-5 | TRBV15 | NA | TGTGCCACCAGCAGAGAGGCGGGGGGGCACGAGACCCAGTACTTC | CATSREAGGHETQYF
TRBD1 | TRBJ2-6 | TRBV19 | once | TGTGCCAGTACTCAGGACAGGTGGAGTGGGGCCAACGTCCTGACTTTC | CASTQDRWSGANVLTF
TRBD1 | TRBJ1-6 | TRBV12-3/TRBV12-4 | NA | TGTGCCAGCAGCATGGACAGGGATTCACCCCTCCACTTT | CASSMDRDSPLHF